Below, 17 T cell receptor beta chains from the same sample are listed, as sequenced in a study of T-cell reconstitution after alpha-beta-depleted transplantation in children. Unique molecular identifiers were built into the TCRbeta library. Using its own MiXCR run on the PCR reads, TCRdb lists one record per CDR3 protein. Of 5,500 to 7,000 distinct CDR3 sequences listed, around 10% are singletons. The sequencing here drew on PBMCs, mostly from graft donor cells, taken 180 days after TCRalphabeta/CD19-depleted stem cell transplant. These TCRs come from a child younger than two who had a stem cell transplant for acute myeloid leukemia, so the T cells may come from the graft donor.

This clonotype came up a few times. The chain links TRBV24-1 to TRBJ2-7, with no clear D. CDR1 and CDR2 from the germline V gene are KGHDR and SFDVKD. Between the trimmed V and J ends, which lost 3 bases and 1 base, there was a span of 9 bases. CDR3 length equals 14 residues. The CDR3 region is CATSDPRRSYEQYF. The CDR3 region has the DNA TGTGCCACCAGTGATCCTCGACGGTCCTACGAGCAGTACTTC.

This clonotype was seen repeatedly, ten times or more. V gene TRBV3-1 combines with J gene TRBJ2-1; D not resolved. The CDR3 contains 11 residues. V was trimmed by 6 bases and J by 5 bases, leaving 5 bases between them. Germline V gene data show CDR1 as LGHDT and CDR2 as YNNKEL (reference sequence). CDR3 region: CASRYHNEQFF. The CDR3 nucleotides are TGTGCCAGCAGATACCACAATGAGCAGTTCTTC.

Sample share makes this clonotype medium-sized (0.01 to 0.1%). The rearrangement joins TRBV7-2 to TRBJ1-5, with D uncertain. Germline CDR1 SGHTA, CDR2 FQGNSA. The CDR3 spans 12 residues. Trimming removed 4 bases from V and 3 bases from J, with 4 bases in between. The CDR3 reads CASSSPNQPQHF. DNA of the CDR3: TGTGCCAGCAGCTCGCCCAATCAGCCCCAGCATTTT.

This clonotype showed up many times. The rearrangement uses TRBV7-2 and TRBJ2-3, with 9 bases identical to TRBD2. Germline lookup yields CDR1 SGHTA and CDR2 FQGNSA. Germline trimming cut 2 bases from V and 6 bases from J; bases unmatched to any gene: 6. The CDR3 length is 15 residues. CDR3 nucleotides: TGTGCCAGCAGCTTACAGCGGGAGGCCGGTGATACGCAGTATTTT. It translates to CASSLQREAGDTQYF.

The CDR3 bases are TGTGCCAGCAGCGTCCCTAGCGGCTACGAGCAGTACTTC. Its translation: CASSVPSGYEQYF. The rearrangement links TRBV11-2 to TRBJ2-7; TRBD2 aligns across 7 bases. Germline CDR1 and CDR2: SGHAT and FQNNGV. After removal of 5 bases from V and 3 bases from J, the junction contained 4 bases not matched to a gene. The CDR3 runs 13 residues.

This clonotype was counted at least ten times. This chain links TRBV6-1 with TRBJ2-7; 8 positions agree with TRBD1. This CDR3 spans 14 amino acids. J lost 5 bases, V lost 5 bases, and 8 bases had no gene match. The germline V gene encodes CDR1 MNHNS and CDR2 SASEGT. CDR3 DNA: TGTGCCAGCAGTCGCTGGACAGGGAAACACGAGCAGTACTTC. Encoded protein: CASSRWTGKHEQYF.

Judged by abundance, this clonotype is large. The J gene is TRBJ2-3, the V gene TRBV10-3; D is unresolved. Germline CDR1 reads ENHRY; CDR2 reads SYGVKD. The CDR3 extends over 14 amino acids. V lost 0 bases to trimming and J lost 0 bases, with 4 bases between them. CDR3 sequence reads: CAISESPSTDTQYF. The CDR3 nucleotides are TGTGCCATCAGTGAGTCCCCTAGCACAGATACGCAGTATTTT.

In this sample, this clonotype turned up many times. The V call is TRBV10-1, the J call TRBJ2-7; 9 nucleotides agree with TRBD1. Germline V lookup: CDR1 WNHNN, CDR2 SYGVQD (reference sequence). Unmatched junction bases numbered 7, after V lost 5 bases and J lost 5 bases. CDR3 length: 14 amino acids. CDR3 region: CASSSTGGFNEQYF. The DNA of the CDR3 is TGCGCCAGCAGTTCGACAGGGGGTTTCAACGAGCAGTACTTC.

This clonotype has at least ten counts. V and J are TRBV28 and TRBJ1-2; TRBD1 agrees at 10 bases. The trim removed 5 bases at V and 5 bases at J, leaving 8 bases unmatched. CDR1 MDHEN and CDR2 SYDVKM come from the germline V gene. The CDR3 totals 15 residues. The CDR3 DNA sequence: TGTGCCAGCAGTCTACTGACAGGGGGCCTTTATGGCTACACCTTC. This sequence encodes CASSLLTGGLYGYTF.

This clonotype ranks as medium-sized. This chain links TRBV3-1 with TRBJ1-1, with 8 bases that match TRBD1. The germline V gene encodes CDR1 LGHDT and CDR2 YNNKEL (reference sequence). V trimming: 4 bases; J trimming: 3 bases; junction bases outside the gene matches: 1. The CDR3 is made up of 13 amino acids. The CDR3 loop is CASSPGGYTEAFF. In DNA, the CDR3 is TGTGCCAGCAGCCCAGGGGGCTACACTGAAGCTTTCTTT.

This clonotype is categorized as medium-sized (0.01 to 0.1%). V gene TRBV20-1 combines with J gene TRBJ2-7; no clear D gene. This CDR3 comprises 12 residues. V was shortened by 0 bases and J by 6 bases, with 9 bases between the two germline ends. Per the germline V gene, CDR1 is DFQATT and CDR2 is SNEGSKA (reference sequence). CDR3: CSARDTGFEQYF. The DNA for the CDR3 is TGCAGTGCTAGAGATACTGGGTTCGAGCAGTACTTC.

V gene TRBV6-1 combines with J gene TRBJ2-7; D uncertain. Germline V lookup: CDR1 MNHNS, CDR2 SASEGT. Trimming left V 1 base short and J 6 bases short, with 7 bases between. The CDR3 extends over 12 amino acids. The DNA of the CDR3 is TGTGCCAGCAGTGAAGGGCCCCCCGAGCAGTACTTC. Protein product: CASSEGPPEQYF.

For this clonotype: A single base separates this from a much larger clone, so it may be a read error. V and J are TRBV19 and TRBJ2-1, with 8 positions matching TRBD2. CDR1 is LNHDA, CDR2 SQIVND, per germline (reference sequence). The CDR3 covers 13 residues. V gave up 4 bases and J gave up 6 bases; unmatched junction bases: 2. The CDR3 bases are TGTGCCAGTAGTAGTAGCGGGATCAATGAGCAGTTCTTC. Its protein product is CASSSSGINEQFF.

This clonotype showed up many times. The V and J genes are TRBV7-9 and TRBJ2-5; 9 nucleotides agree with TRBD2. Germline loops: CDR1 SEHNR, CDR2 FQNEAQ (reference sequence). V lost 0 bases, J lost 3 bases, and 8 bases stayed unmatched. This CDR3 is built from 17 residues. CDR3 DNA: TGTGCCAGCAGCTTAGCCGGGACTAGCAGAGAGAAAGAGACCCAGTACTTC. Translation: CASSLAGTSREKETQYF.

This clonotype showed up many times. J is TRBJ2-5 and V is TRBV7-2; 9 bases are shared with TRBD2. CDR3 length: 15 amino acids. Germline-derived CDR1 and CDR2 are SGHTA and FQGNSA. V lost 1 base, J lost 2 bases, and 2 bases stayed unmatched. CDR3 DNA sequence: TGTGCCAGCAGCTTAGTGGCGGGAGGGCAAGAGACCCAGTACTTC. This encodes CASSLVAGGQETQYF.

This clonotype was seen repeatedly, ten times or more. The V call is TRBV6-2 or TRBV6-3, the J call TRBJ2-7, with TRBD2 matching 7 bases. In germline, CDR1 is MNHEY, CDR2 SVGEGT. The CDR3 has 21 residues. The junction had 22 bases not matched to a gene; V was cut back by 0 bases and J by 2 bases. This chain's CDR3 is CASSYSRLSTEAGKAAYEQYF. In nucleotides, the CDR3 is TGTGCCAGCAGTTACTCGAGGTTGAGTACCGAAGCGGGAAAGGCAGCCTACGAGCAGTACTTC.

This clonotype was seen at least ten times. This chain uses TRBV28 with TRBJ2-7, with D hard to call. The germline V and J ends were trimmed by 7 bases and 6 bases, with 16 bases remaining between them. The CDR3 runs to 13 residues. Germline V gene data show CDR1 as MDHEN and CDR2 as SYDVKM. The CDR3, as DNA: TGTGCCAGCACCTCGGATAGCACTGGCGAGCAGTACTTC. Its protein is CASTSDSTGEQYF.